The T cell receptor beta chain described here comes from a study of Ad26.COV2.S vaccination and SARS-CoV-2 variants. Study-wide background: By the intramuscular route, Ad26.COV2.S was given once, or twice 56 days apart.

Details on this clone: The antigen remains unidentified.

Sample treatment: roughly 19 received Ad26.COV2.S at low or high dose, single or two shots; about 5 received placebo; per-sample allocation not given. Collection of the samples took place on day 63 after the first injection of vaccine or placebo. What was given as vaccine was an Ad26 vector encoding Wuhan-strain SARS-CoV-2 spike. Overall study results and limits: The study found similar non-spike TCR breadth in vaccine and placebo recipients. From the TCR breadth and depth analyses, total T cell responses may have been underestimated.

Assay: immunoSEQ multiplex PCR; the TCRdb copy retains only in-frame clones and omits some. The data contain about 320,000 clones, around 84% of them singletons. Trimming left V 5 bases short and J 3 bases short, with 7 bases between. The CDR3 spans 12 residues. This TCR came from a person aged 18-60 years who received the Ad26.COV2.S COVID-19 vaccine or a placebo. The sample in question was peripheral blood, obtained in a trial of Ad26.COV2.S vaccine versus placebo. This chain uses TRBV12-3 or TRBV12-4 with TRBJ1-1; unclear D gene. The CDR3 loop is CASSPKYTEAFF. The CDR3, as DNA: TGTGCCAGCAGTCCAAAGTACACTGAAGCTTTCTTT.